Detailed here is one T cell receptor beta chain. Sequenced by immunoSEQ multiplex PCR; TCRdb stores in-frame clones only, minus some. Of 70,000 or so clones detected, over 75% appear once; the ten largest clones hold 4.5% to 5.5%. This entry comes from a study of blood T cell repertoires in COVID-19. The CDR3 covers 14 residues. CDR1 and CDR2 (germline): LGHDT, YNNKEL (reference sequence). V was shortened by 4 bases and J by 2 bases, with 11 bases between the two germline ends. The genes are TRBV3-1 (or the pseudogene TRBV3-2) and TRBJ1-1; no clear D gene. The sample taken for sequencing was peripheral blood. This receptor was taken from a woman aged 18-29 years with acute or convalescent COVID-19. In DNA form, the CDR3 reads TGTGCCAGCAGCCCGCGGGAGCGAAACACTGAAGCTTTCTTT. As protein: CASSPRERNTEAFF.